This entry lists 31 T cell receptor beta chains sequenced from one sample in a study of blood T cell repertoires in COVID-19. TCRdb keeps only in-frame clones here, not all; method: immunoSEQ multiplex PCR. The top ten clones hold roughly 14% of a sample with around 30,000 clones, about 75% of them seen once. The source material was peripheral blood. These receptors all stem from an older man with active or convalescent COVID-19.

The rearrangement joins TRBV11-3 to TRBJ2-1; D call uncertain. V was cut by 1 base and J by 6 bases, with 16 bases left in between. Germline CDR1 SGHNT, CDR2 YENEEA. The CDR3 loop spans 16 amino acids. The DNA for the CDR3 is TGTGCCAGCAGCTTAGGCATGTGGCTGGCAGGCAATGAGCAGTTCTTC. Amino acid sequence: CASSLGMWLAGNEQFF.

V gene TRBV7-2 combines with J gene TRBJ1-6, with 7 bases aligning to TRBD1. The CDR3 is 14 residues long. Germline V gene sequence: CDR1 SGHTA, CDR2 FQGNSA. Losses at the gene ends were 5 bases for V and 7 bases for J; bases not matched to a gene: 5. The CDR3 coding sequence is TGTGCCAGCAGCCTCGACAGGGCAAATTCACCCCTCCACTTT. This translates into CASSLDRANSPLHF.

This rearrangement joins TRBV4-2 to TRBJ1-5, with 7 bases that match TRBD1. With 1 base clipped from V and 5 bases from J, the junction kept 5 bases outside the gene matches. The V gene's germline CDR1 is LGHNA and CDR2 YNFKEQ. The CDR3 spans 15 residues. CDR3 coding DNA: TGTGCCAGCAGCCAAGGCGGCAGGGGGGATCAGCCCCAGCATTTT. It codes for CASSQGGRGDQPQHF.

The genes are TRBV28 and TRBJ1-6; TRBD1 might be the D (6 bases). Per germline, CDR1 MDHEN and CDR2 SYDVKM. The CDR3 covers 12 residues. V was pared by 11 bases and J by 5 bases, with 10 bases between. Here the CDR3 reads CAWGQNNSPLHF. The CDR3 coding sequence is TGTGCCTGGGGGCAGAATAATTCACCCCTCCACTTT.

The DNA for the CDR3 is TGTGCCAGCAGCGCAGGGACAGGGTTTGGGAACACTGAAGCTTTCTTT. The encoded protein is CASSAGTGFGNTEAFF. The chain employs TRBV11-3 and TRBJ1-1; the match to TRBD1 covers 9 bases. This CDR3 spans 16 amino acids. J was trimmed by 1 base and V by 5 bases; bases with no gene match: 8. Per the germline V gene, CDR1 is SGHNT and CDR2 is YENEEA.

This chain joins TRBV28 and TRBJ2-4; D perhaps matches TRBD1 (5 bases). Between the trimmed V and J ends, which lost 4 bases and 0 bases, there was a span of 13 bases. In germline, CDR1 is MDHEN, CDR2 SYDVKM. The CDR3 spans 16 residues. CDR3: CASSSPRVVAKNIQYF. DNA for the CDR3: TGTGCCAGCAGTTCCCCCAGGGTTGTAGCCAAAAACATTCAGTACTTC.

The chain recombines TRBV18 with TRBJ2-7; 10 bases align to TRBD1. The CDR3 loop spans 14 amino acids. Per the germline V gene, CDR1 is KGHSH and CDR2 is LQKENI. V lost 3 bases, J lost 5 bases, and 4 bases stayed unmatched. DNA of the CDR3: TGTGCCAGCTCACCGTTTGGGACAGGGGACGAGCAGTACTTC. This codes for CASSPFGTGDEQYF. Variable domain in full (rest from reference TRBV18 and TRBJ2-7): NAGVMQNPRHLVRRRGQEARLRCSPMKGHSHVYWYRQLPEEGLKFMVYLQKENIIDESGMPKERFSAEFPKEGPSILRIQQVVRGDSAAYFCASSPFGTGDEQYFGPGTRLTVT.

The rearrangement uses TRBV7-2 and TRBJ2-2, with a weak D call TRBD2 (6 bases). There are 16 residues in the CDR3. Germline lookup yields CDR1 SGHTA and CDR2 FQGNSA. V dropped 2 bases and J dropped 4 bases, with 14 bases sitting between them. The chain's CDR3 is CASSLHGSGVTGELFF. The CDR3 region has the DNA TGTGCCAGCAGCTTACACGGGAGCGGCGTCACCGGGGAGCTGTTTTTT.

The V gene is TRBV18, the J gene TRBJ1-3; D ambiguous. Looked up from germline, CDR1 is KGHSH and CDR2 is LQKENI. The CDR3 spans 17 residues. The V end lost 6 bases, the J end lost 2 bases, and 20 bases lay between the germline ends. The chain's CDR3 is CASSPTSNVAPGNTIYF. DNA for the CDR3: TGTGCCAGCTCCCCAACCTCCAACGTAGCACCTGGAAACACCATATATTTT.

The chain recombines TRBV11-2 with TRBJ1-4, with 9 bases identical to TRBD1. The CDR3 runs to 14 residues. V trimming: 5 bases; J trimming: 7 bases; junction bases outside the gene matches: 5. Germline V CDR1 and CDR2: SGHAT, FQNNGV. This chain's CDR3 is CASSQQGQGEKLFF. The CDR3 nucleotides are TGTGCCAGCAGCCAACAGGGACAGGGTGAAAAACTGTTTTTT.

This clone came up once. V gene TRBV19 combines with J gene TRBJ1-1, with no clear D. This CDR3 spans 16 amino acids. The V end was cut by 3 bases, the J end by 4 bases, with 18 bases between. Germline CDR1 is LNHDA and CDR2 is SQIVND (reference sequence). CDR3 sequence (DNA): TGTGCCAGTAGTATCTCAGGCTCGTCATTGCCCACTGAAGCTTTCTTT. It is translated as CASSISGSSLPTEAFF.

V usage is TRBV9 and J usage is TRBJ1-4, with TRBD1 as a possible D gene (5 bases). The CDR3 is made up of 13 amino acids. With 3 bases removed from V and 8 bases from J, the gap between germline ends came to 11 bases. Per germline, CDR1 SGDLS and CDR2 YYNGEE. In DNA, the CDR3 is TGTGCCAGCAGCGGGGGCCTTGGGGAAAAACTGTTTTTT. Translated: CASSGGLGEKLFF.

V and J are TRBV10-3 and TRBJ2-5; tentative D call: TRBD2 (6 bases). V lost 7 bases, J lost 0 bases, and 12 bases lay in between. Germline CDR1 reads ENHRY; CDR2 reads SYGVKD. CDR3 length: 14 residues. The CDR3: CAIKGSGDQETQYF. The CDR3 DNA reads TGTGCCATCAAGGGTAGCGGAGACCAAGAGACCCAGTACTTC.

Only one count was recorded for this clone. This chain joins TRBV10-3 and TRBJ1-4; 8 bases map to TRBD1. The CDR3 extends over 13 amino acids. V shed 8 bases and J 6 bases; nucleotides not matched to a gene: 5. Germline lookup yields CDR1 ENHRY and CDR2 SYGVKD. Here the CDR3 reads CAIAGGRDEKLFF. The CDR3, as DNA: TGTGCCATCGCAGGGGGCCGGGATGAAAAACTGTTTTTT.

The V call is TRBV10-2, the J call TRBJ2-2; D gene uncertain. The germline V and J ends were trimmed by 4 bases and 1 base, with 7 bases remaining between them. The germline CDR1 and CDR2 sequences are WSHSY and SAAADI. The CDR3 loop spans 14 amino acids. CDR3 DNA: TGCGCCAGCAGTGGGCACAAGAACACCGGGGAGCTGTTTTTT. This encodes CASSGHKNTGELFF.

The V and J genes are TRBV29-1 and TRBJ2-1, with a tentative D call TRBD1 (6 bases). The CDR3 runs to 13 residues. Trimming removed 3 bases at V and 8 bases at J, with 14 bases between. Germline CDR1 reads SQVTM; CDR2 reads ANQGSEA. CDR3 in amino acids: CSVESLGGDEQFF. The CDR3 DNA reads TGCAGCGTTGAGTCTTTAGGGGGTGATGAGCAGTTCTTC.

V is TRBV27 and J is TRBJ1-6; D might be TRBD1 (5 bases). Looked up from germline, CDR1 is MNHEY and CDR2 is SMNVEV (reference sequence). This CDR3 has 15 amino acids. The V gene lost 5 bases and the J gene lost 5 bases, with 13 bases spanning the gap. In DNA, the CDR3 is TGTGCCAGCAGTATCCACAGGATTAATAATTCACCCCTCCACTTT. This codes for CASSIHRINNSPLHF.

This chain links TRBV2 with TRBJ1-4; 7 nucleotides agree with TRBD1. The germline CDR1 and CDR2 sequences are SNHLY and FYNNEI. CDR3 size: 16 residues. Trimming took 2 bases from V and 3 from J; bases not matched to a gene: 6. The CDR3 bases are TGTGCCAGCAGTGAAATAACAGGGGCAGCTAATGAAAAACTGTTTTTT. Amino acids: CASSEITGAANEKLFF.

The gene calls are TRBV25-1 and TRBJ2-7; perhaps TRBD1 as D (5 bases). The germline gives CDR1 MGHDK, CDR2 SYGVNS. Trimming pared 2 bases from V and 4 bases from J, leaving 6 bases between. The length of the CDR3 is 12 residues. In DNA, the CDR3 is TGTGCCAGCAGTGAAAGGGGATACGAGCAGTACTTC. Amino acids: CASSERGYEQYF.

The chain carries TRBV30 and TRBJ1-5, with D perhaps matching TRBD1 (5 bases). Per the germline V gene, CDR1 is GTSNPN and CDR2 is SVGIG (reference sequence). V lost 2 bases, J lost 5 bases, and 16 bases lay in between. CDR3 size: 15 residues. The CDR3 loop is CAWSLGGVDDQPQHF. Written as DNA, the CDR3 is TGTGCCTGGAGTCTCGGGGGGGTTGACGATCAGCCCCAGCATTTT. The variable domain in full, completed from reference TRBV30 and TRBJ1-5, reads SQTIHQWPATLVQPVGSPLSLECTVEGTSNPNLYWYRQAAGRGLQLLFYSVGIGQISSEVPQNLSASRPQDRQFILSSKKLLLSDSGFYLCAWSLGGVDDQPQHFGDGTRLSIL.

In DNA, the CDR3 is TGCGCCAGCAGCTTAACAGGGGGCACTCAGCCCCAGCATTTT. Residues: CASSLTGGTQPQHF. The V call is TRBV5-1, the J call TRBJ1-5, with 9 bases lining up with TRBD1. The CDR3 totals 14 residues. Germline V gene data show CDR1 as SGHRS and CDR2 as YFSETQ. The junction had 3 bases not matched to a gene; V was cut back by 2 bases and J by 6 bases.

The rearrangement joins TRBV29-1 to TRBJ2-3; 8 bases are a match to TRBD1. The germline gives CDR1 SQVTM, CDR2 ANQGSEA. The CDR3 has 14 amino acids. With 3 bases clipped from V and 4 bases from J, the junction kept 6 bases outside the gene matches. CDR3 sequence (DNA): TGCAGCGTTGAGTCAGGGGGCGCCTCAGATACGCAGTATTTT. Translated, it gives CSVESGGASDTQYF.

The chain has TRBV27 and TRBJ2-2; TRBD2 matches 13 bases. Per the germline V gene, CDR1 is MNHEY and CDR2 is SMNVEV (reference sequence). The CDR3 covers 16 residues. V lost 2 bases and J lost 9; bases outside the gene matches: 6. DNA for the CDR3: TGTGCCAGCAGTTTAAGCTCGACTAGCGGGAGGTGGGAGCTGTTTTTT. This encodes CASSLSSTSGRWELFF.

This chain joins TRBV18 and TRBJ2-1; D is undetermined. The CDR3 consists of 15 residues. Deletions cut 0 bases from V and 7 bases from J, with 13 bases between. Germline lookup yields CDR1 KGHSH and CDR2 LQKENI. CDR3 DNA sequence: TGTGCCAGCTCACCACCTTCCGATCCAGCGAATGAGCAGTTCTTC. Residues: CASSPPSDPANEQFF.

The chain joins TRBV4-3 to TRBJ2-4; D gene uncertain. CDR1 is LGHNA, CDR2 YSLEER, per germline. The CDR3 consists of 15 residues. V was pared by 0 bases and J by 2 bases, with 8 bases between. The CDR3 sequence: CASSQEGATKNIQYF. For the CDR3, the DNA is TGCGCCAGCAGCCAAGAGGGCGCCACCAAAAACATTCAGTACTTC.

This clone was found a few times. V is TRBV7-9 and J is TRBJ2-1; 10 bases are a match to TRBD2. Trimming cost V 4 bases and J 8 bases; bases outside gene matches: 8. The CDR3 loop spans 15 amino acids. Germline CDR1 and CDR2: SEHNR and FQNEAQ (reference sequence). The CDR3 reads CASSYLAGVRDEQFF. CDR3 coding DNA: TGTGCCAGCAGCTACCTAGCGGGAGTTCGCGATGAGCAGTTCTTC. Full variable domain (rest looked up from reference TRBV7-9 and TRBJ2-1): DTGVSQNPRHKITKRGQNVTFRCDPISEHNRLYWYRQTLGQGPEFLTYFQNEAQLEKSRLLSDRFSAERPKGSFSTLEIQRTEQGDSAMYLCASSYLAGVRDEQFFGPGTRLTVL.

The chain uses TRBV5-1 and TRBJ2-1; TRBD2 agrees at 10 bases. The CDR3 loop spans 13 amino acids. V lost 3 bases to trimming and J lost 6 bases; unmatched junction nucleotides: 0. The germline V gene encodes CDR1 SGHRS and CDR2 YFSETQ. The CDR3 DNA reads as TGCGCCAGCAGCTGGACTAGCGGCAATGAGCAGTTCTTC. Its protein product is CASSWTSGNEQFF.

The CDR3 reads CASSRTSVSTDTQYF. The CDR3 nucleotides read TGCGCCAGCAGCCGCACTAGCGTTTCAACAGATACGCAGTATTTT. The gene calls are TRBV4-1 and TRBJ2-3, with 7 bases lining up with TRBD2. Germline values: CDR1 MGHRA, CDR2 YSYEKL. This CDR3 has 15 residues. V lost 4 bases and J lost 3; bases outside the gene matches: 7.

V and J are TRBV6-5 and TRBJ2-5, with 9 bases matching TRBD2. J gave up 4 bases and V 2 bases, and 5 bases lay outside the gene matches. Per the germline V gene, CDR1 is MNHEY and CDR2 is SVGAGI. There are 15 residues in the CDR3. The CDR3 nucleotides are TGTGCCAGCAGTTACCAACTAGCGGGTGGAGAGACCCAGTACTTC. It codes for CASSYQLAGGETQYF.

The chain has TRBV24-1 and TRBJ2-3; 7 bases align to TRBD1. The germline CDR1 and CDR2 sequences are KGHDR and SFDVKD. The V segment lost 7 bases and the J segment 3 bases; nucleotides outside the gene matches: 6. The CDR3 is made up of 14 amino acids. The CDR3 DNA sequence: TGTGCCACCAGCACCGGGACAGCTACAGATACGCAGTATTTT. It is translated as CATSTGTATDTQYF.

This chain connects TRBV6-6 to TRBJ1-5, with a weak D call TRBD1 (5 bases). Germline CDR1 MNHNY, CDR2 SVGAGI (reference sequence). V was shortened by 6 bases and J by 7 bases, with 19 bases between the two germline ends. The CDR3 is 15 amino acids. CDR3 loop: CASSKRQTPDQPQHF. CDR3 nucleotide sequence: TGTGCCAGCAGCAAACGACAGACACCGGACCAGCCCCAGCATTTT.